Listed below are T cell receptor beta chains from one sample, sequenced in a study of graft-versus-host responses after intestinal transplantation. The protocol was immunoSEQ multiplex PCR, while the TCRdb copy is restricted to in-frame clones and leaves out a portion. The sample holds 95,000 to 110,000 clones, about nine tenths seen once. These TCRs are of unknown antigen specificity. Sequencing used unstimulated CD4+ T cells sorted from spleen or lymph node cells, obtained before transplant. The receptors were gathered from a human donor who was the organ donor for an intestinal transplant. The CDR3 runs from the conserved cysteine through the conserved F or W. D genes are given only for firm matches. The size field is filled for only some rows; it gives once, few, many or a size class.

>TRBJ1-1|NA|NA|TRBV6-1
CASSGQLEGENTEAFF
TGTGCCAGCAGTGGACAATTAGAGGGAGAAAACACTGAAGCTTTCTTT
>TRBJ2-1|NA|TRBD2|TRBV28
CASSLSGSSYNEQFF
TGTGCCAGCAGTTTAAGCGGGAGTTCCTACAATGAGCAGTTCTTC
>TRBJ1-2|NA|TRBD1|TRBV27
CASSPDRDYGYTF
TGTGCCAGCAGTCCAGACAGGGACTATGGCTACACCTTC
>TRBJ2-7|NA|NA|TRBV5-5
CASSLGTNKLLYEQYF
TGTGCCAGCAGCTTGGGGACAAACAAGCTTCTCTACGAGCAGTACTTC
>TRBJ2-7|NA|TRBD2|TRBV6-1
CASSGLAGAYEQYF
TGTGCCAGCAGTGGACTAGCGGGGGCCTACGAGCAGTACTTC
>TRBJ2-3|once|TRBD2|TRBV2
CASRGGLAGYTDTQYF
TGTGCCAGCAGGGGGGGTCTAGCGGGATACACAGATACGCAGTATTTT
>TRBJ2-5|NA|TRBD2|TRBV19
CASKKVIAGEETQYF
TGTGCCAGTAAGAAGGTCATAGCGGGAGAAGAGACCCAGTACTTC
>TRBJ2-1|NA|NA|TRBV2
CASSTPLLSVAGEQFF
TGTGCCAGCAGTACCCCCCTCTTATCGGTAGCCGGTGAGCAGTTCTTC
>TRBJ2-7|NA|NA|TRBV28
CASSLWQGTSSYEQYF
TGTGCCAGCAGTTTATGGCAGGGGACGAGCTCCTACGAGCAGTACTTC
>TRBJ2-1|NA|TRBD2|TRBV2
CASTGTRGPNEQFF
TGTGCCAGTACCGGGACTAGGGGACCTAATGAGCAGTTCTTC
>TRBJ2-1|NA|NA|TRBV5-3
CARSLVTEIYNEQFF
TGTGCCAGAAGCTTGGTAACGGAGATCTACAATGAGCAGTTCTTC
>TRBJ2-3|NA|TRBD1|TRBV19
CASSIRVLDRGPADTQYF
TGTGCCAGTAGTATAAGGGTATTGGACAGGGGGCCCGCAGATACGCAGTATTTT
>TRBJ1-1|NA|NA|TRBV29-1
CSAQGIVGTEAFF
TGCAGCGCCCAGGGGATAGTAGGGACTGAAGCTTTCTTT
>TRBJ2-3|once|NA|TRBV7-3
CASSLTWAGDTQYF
TGTGCCAGCAGCTTAACCTGGGCGGGGGATACGCAGTATTTT
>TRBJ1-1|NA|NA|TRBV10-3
CAISEVGRGSFF
NA
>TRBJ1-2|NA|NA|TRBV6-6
CASSRTASNYGYTF
TGTGCCAGCAGTAGGACAGCTTCTAACTATGGCTACACCTTC
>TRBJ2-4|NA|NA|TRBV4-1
CASSQGNRNLAKNIQYF
TGCGCCAGCAGCCAAGGGAACCGAAACTTAGCCAAAAACATTCAGTACTTC
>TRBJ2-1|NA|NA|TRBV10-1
CASSDSGKPSNGEQFF
TGCGCCAGCAGTGACTCCGGTAAGCCCTCCAATGGGGAGCAGTTCTTC
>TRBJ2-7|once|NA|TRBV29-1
CSVGTDEQYF
TGCAGCGTTGGTACGGACGAGCAGTACTTC
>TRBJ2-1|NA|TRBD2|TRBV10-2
CASSEREGRRGGQFF
TGCGCCAGCAGTGAGCGGGAGGGCCGTAGGGGGGGGCAGTTCTTC
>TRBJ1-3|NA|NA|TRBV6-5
CASSYSNSGGNTIYF
TGTGCCAGCAGTTACTCGAATTCGGGCGGAAACACCATATATTTT
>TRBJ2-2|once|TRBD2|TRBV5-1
CASSGGLAVRTGELFF
TGCGCCAGCAGCGGGGGACTAGCGGTTCGCACCGGGGAGCTGTTTTTT
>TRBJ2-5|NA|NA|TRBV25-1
CASSETIAYQETQYF
TGTGCCAGCAGCGAAACGATAGCGTACCAAGAGACCCAGTACTTC
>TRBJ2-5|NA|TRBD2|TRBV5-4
CASSLTSGYGETQYF
TGTGCCAGCAGCTTAACTAGCGGGTACGGGGAGACCCAGTACTTC
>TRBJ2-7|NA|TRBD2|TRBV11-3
CASSFSGRADEQYF
TGTGCCAGCAGCTTTAGCGGGAGGGCCGACGAGCAGTACTTC
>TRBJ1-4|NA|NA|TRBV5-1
CASSPLTGQNEKLFF
TGCGCCAGCAGCCCTTTGACAGGCCAGAATGAAAAACTGTTTTTT
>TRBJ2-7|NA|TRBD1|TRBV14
CASSQGDRGSYEQYF
TGTGCCAGCAGCCAAGGGGACAGGGGATCCTACGAGCAGTACTTC
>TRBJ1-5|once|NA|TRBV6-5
CASSAGRNSNQPQHF
TGTGCCAGCAGCGCCGGACGAAATAGCAATCAGCCCCAGCATTTT
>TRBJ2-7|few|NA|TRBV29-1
CSVARGLGTYEQYF
TGCAGCGTCGCTCGGGGTCTAGGGACCTACGAGCAGTACTTC
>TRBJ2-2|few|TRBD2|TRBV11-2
CASSLSGLVAGELFF
TGTGCCAGCAGCTTATCCGGACTAGTAGCCGGGGAGCTGTTTTTT
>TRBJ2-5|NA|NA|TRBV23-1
CASSQSSTSGDTETQYF
TGCGCCAGCAGTCAATCCTCCACTTCAGGGGATACGGAGACCCAGTACTTC
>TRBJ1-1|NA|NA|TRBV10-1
CASSDGGRNTEAFF
TGCGCCAGCAGTGACGGCGGAAGGAACACTGAAGCTTTCTTT
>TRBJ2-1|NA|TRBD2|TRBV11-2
CASSLAGGYNEQFF
TGTGCCAGCAGTTTGGCGGGGGGTTACAATGAGCAGTTCTTC